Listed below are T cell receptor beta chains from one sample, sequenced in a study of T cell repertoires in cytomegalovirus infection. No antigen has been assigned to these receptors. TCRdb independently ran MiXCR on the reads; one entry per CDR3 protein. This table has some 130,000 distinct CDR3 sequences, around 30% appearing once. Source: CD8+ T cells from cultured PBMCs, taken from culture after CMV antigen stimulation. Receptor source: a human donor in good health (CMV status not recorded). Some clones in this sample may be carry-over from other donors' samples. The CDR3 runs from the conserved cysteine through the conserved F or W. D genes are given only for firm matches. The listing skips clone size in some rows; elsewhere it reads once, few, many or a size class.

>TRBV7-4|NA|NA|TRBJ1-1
TGTGCCAGCAGCTTAGAGTGGCGGGGATTCACTGAAGCTTTCTTT
CASSLEWRGFTEAFF
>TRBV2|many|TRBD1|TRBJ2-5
TGTGCCATCGGACAGGGGCTAGAGACCCAGTACTTC
CAIGQGLETQYF
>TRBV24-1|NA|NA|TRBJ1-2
TGTGCCACCAGCGCCGGGGGATATGGCTACACCTTC
CATSAGGYGYTF
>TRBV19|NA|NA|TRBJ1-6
TGTGCCAGTAGTATAGGAGAGAGCTCCTATAATTCACCCCTCCACTTT
CASSIGESSYNSPLHF
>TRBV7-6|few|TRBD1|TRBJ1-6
TGTGCCAGCAGCTTACCCGAGACAGGGGGGAATTCACCCCTCCACTTT
CASSLPETGGNSPLHF
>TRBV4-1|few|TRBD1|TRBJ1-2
TGCGCCAGCAGCCACTTGCCGGGACAGGGGACCTATGGCTACACCTTC
CASSHLPGQGTYGYTF
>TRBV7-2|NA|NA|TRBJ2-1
TGTGCCAGCAGCTTATACGGGGACGCCGGGATGAATGAGCAGTTCTTC
CASSLYGDAGMNEQFF
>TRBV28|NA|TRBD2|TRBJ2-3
TGTGCCAGCAGTCAATTTATTAGCCCCTGGACTAGCGGGGGTACTTTGGCAGATACGCAGTATTTT
CASSQFISPWTSGGTLADTQYF
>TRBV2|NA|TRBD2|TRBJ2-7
TGTGCCAGCCTTAGTAGACTAGCGGGGGACACACAGTACGAGCAGTACTTC
CASLSRLAGDTQYEQYF
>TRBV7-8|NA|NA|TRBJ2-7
TGTGCCAGCATACGCCCAGGGGCGGGTGAGCAGTACTTC
CASIRPGAGEQYF